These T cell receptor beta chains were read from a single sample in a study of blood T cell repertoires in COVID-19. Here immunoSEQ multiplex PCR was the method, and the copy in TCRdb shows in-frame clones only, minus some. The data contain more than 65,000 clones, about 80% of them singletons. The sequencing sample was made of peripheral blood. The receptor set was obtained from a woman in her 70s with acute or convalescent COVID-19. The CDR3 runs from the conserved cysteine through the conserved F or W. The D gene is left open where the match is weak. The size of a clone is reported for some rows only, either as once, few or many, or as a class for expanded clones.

CDR3: CAISGGLNQPQHF
DNA: TGTGCCATCAGTGGCGGCCTCAATCAGCCCCAGCATTTT
D: NA
size: few
V: TRBV10-3
J: TRBJ1-5

CDR3: CASSPTASTGELFF
DNA: TGTGCCAGTAGTCCGACTGCGAGCACCGGGGAGCTGTTTTTT
D: NA
size: NA
V: TRBV19
J: TRBJ2-2

CDR3: CASSPAVNSYNEQFF
DNA: TGTGCCAGCAGTCCCGCGGTTAATTCCTACAATGAGCAGTTCTTC
D: NA
size: NA
V: TRBV6-5
J: TRBJ2-1

CDR3: CASSQDLAEESPREQYF
DNA: TGCGCCAGCAGCCAAGATTTAGCGGAGGAATCCCCACGCGAGCAGTACTTC
D: NA
size: NA
V: TRBV4-3
J: TRBJ2-7

CDR3: CASVLNTYNEQFF
DNA: TGTGCCAGCGTTTTAAACACCTACAATGAGCAGTTCTTC
D: NA
size: NA
V: TRBV12-3/TRBV12-4
J: TRBJ2-1

CDR3: CASSLVSGVSKETQYF
DNA: TGCGCCAGCAGCTTGGTCTCAGGGGTATCGAAAGAGACCCAGTACTTC
D: NA
size: NA
V: TRBV5-1
J: TRBJ2-5

CDR3: CASSLTSGGAFEQFF
DNA: TGTGCCAGCAGCTTAACTAGCGGGGGGGCTTTTGAGCAGTTCTTC
D: TRBD2
size: NA
V: TRBV7-2
J: TRBJ2-1

CDR3: CASRSGTSYTDTQYF
DNA: TGTGCCAGCAGATCCGGGACTAGCTACACAGATACGCAGTATTTT
D: TRBD2
size: NA
V: TRBV7-9
J: TRBJ2-3

CDR3: CASSYGGTRTDTQYF
DNA: TGTGCCAGCAGTTACGGTGGGACTCGGACAGATACGCAGTATTTT
D: NA
size: NA
V: TRBV6-5
J: TRBJ2-3

CDR3: CASSYLVGGRYYNEQFF
DNA: TGTGCCAGCAGTTACTTGGTGGGCGGGAGGTACTACAATGAGCAGTTCTTC
D: TRBD2
size: NA
V: TRBV6-2/TRBV6-3
J: TRBJ2-1

CDR3: CASSMTGIAEAFF
DNA: TGTGCCAGCAGCATGACAGGGATCGCTGAAGCTTTCTTT
D: TRBD1
size: NA
V: TRBV7-9
J: TRBJ1-1

CDR3: CATSTAGQNYGYTF
DNA: TGTGCCACCAGCACCGCGGGACAGAACTATGGCTACACCTTC
D: TRBD1
size: NA
V: TRBV15
J: TRBJ1-2

CDR3: CASSANRANTEAFF
DNA: TGTGCCAGCAGTGCGAACAGGGCGAACACTGAAGCTTTCTTT
D: NA
size: NA
V: TRBV27
J: TRBJ1-1

CDR3: CASSLGTGNTEAFF
DNA: TGCGCCAGCAGCTTAGGGACAGGGAACACTGAAGCTTTCTTT
D: TRBD1
size: few
V: TRBV5-1
J: TRBJ1-1

CDR3: CASSSPRRGLNTEAFF
DNA: TGTGCCAGCAGTTCTCCCCGGCGGGGGTTGAACACTGAAGCTTTCTTT
D: NA
size: NA
V: TRBV6-5
J: TRBJ1-1

CDR3: CASSAGTGGGYGYTF
DNA: TGTGCCAGCTCAGCCGGGACAGGGGGTGGCTATGGCTACACCTTC
D: TRBD1
size: NA
V: TRBV5-4
J: TRBJ1-2

CDR3: CASSPGTGDTQYF
DNA: TGTGCCAGCAGCCCAGGGACAGGCGATACGCAGTATTTT
D: TRBD1
size: NA
V: TRBV11-3
J: TRBJ2-3

CDR3: CASRRAEAYEQYF
DNA: TGCGCCAGCCGCAGGGCAGAGGCCTACGAGCAGTACTTC
D: NA
size: medium-sized
V: TRBV10-2
J: TRBJ2-7

CDR3: CASSQRENTIYF
DNA: TGTGCCAGCAGCCAACGAGAAAACACCATATATTTT
D: NA
size: NA
V: TRBV3-1/TRBV3-2
J: TRBJ1-3

CDR3: CAISESDREQYF
DNA: TGTGCCATCAGTGAGTCCGACAGGGAGCAGTACTTC
D: NA
size: few
V: TRBV10-3
J: TRBJ2-7

CDR3: CASSREGQGGDEQFF
DNA: TGTGCCAGCAGTAGGGAGGGGCAGGGTGGCGATGAGCAGTTCTTC
D: TRBD2
size: NA
V: TRBV6-5
J: TRBJ2-1

CDR3: CASSQDGSATSTDTQYF
DNA: TGTGCCAGCAGCCAAGATGGGAGCGCTACTAGCACAGATACGCAGTATTTT
D: NA
size: NA
V: TRBV4-2
J: TRBJ2-3

CDR3: CASSLGGQGGYGYTF
DNA: TGCGCCAGCAGCTTGGGTGGACAGGGAGGATATGGCTACACCTTC
D: TRBD1
size: NA
V: TRBV5-1
J: TRBJ1-2

CDR3: CASSDVLTGELFF
DNA: TGTGCCAGCAGTGACGTCCTCACCGGGGAGCTGTTTTTT
D: NA
size: NA
V: TRBV6-1
J: TRBJ2-2

CDR3: CASSQQRGGYEQYF
DNA: TGTGCCAGCAGCCAACAGCGGGGGGGCTACGAGCAGTACTTC
D: TRBD2
size: NA
V: TRBV7-2
J: TRBJ2-7

CDR3: CASSFTGANSNQPQHF
DNA: TGTGCCAGCAGCTTCACAGGGGCTAATAGCAATCAGCCCCAGCATTTT
D: TRBD1
size: NA
V: TRBV7-9
J: TRBJ1-5

CDR3: CSVDDPNKNYGYTF
DNA: TGCAGCGTTGACGATCCCAACAAGAACTATGGCTACACCTTC
D: NA
size: NA
V: TRBV29-1
J: TRBJ1-2

CDR3: CASSVAGPNTGELFF
DNA: TGTGCCAGTAGCGTAGCGGGGCCGAACACCGGGGAGCTGTTTTTT
D: TRBD2
size: NA
V: TRBV19
J: TRBJ2-2

CDR3: CASSLKQGRQPQHF
DNA: TGTGCCAGCAGCTTGAAACAGGGTCGGCAGCCCCAGCATTTT
D: NA
size: NA
V: TRBV5-8
J: TRBJ1-5

CDR3: CASTQSWGGIAEAFF
DNA: TGTGCCAGCACCCAATCGTGGGGGGGAATCGCTGAAGCTTTCTTT
D: NA
size: NA
V: TRBV6-5
J: TRBJ1-1

CDR3: CASAMSRANSPLHF
DNA: TGTGCCAGCGCGATGAGCAGGGCGAATTCACCCCTCCACTTT
D: NA
size: NA
V: TRBV6-5
J: TRBJ1-6

CDR3: CASSIQGRGAYGYTF
DNA: TGTGCCAGTAGTATTCAGGGCAGGGGCGCATATGGCTACACCTTC
D: NA
size: once
V: TRBV19
J: TRBJ1-2

CDR3: CASSVDRGRGTEAFF
DNA: TGTGCCAGCAGTGTGGACAGGGGGCGAGGAACTGAAGCTTTCTTT
D: TRBD1
size: NA
V: TRBV2
J: TRBJ1-1

CDR3: CASSKELAGDEQYF
DNA: TGTGCCAGTAGTAAGGAACTAGCGGGAGACGAGCAGTACTTC
D: TRBD2
size: NA
V: TRBV19
J: TRBJ2-7

CDR3: CASSPRTEYQETQYF
DNA: TGTGCCAGCAGCCCCCGGACAGAGTACCAAGAGACCCAGTACTTC
D: NA
size: NA
V: TRBV9
J: TRBJ2-5

CDR3: CASSLRTTPGGEQFF
DNA: TGTGCCAGCAGCTTACGGACTACCCCAGGGGGTGAGCAGTTCTTC
D: NA
size: NA
V: TRBV7-2
J: TRBJ2-1

CDR3: CASSPYYSYEQYF
DNA: TGTGCCAGCAGCCCCTATTATTCCTACGAGCAGTACTTC
D: NA
size: NA
V: TRBV7-2
J: TRBJ2-7

CDR3: CASGRGGFDGYTF
DNA: TGCGCCAGCGGACGAGGGGGCTTCGATGGCTACACCTTC
D: TRBD1
size: few
V: TRBV5-1
J: TRBJ1-2

CDR3: CASSPLTGPETQYF
DNA: TGTGCCAGCAGCCCACTGACAGGGCCAGAGACCCAGTACTTC
D: TRBD1
size: NA
V: TRBV7-6
J: TRBJ2-5

CDR3: CASSSTGTGSTEAFF
DNA: TGTGCCAGCAGTTCAACCGGGACAGGGTCAACTGAAGCTTTCTTT
D: TRBD1
size: NA
V: TRBV6-4
J: TRBJ1-1

CDR3: CASSLAGSQPQHF
DNA: TGTGCCAGCAGCTTGGCGGGATCTCAGCCCCAGCATTTT
D: NA
size: NA
V: TRBV11-2
J: TRBJ1-5

CDR3: CASSRSGTGKGYTF
DNA: TGTGCCAGCTCCCGGTCGGGGACAGGGAAAGGCTACACCTTC
D: TRBD1
size: NA
V: TRBV28
J: TRBJ1-2

CDR3: CASSSHREGLQF
DNA: TGTGCCAGCAGCTCACACAGGGAGGGTTTGCAGTTC
D: NA
size: NA
V: TRBV7-9
J: TRBJ2-7

CDR3: CASSSTVDNSPLHF
DNA: TGTGCCAGCAGTTCCACAGTAGATAATTCACCCCTCCACTTT
D: NA
size: NA
V: TRBV6-6
J: TRBJ1-6

CDR3: CASSLTVSGGYTF
DNA: TGTGCCAGCAGCTTGACAGTCTCTGGAGGCTACACCTTC
D: NA
size: NA
V: TRBV3-1/TRBV3-2
J: TRBJ1-2

CDR3: CASSPDIISSYEQYF
DNA: TGTGCCAGCAGCCCGGACATAATAAGCTCCTACGAGCAGTACTTC
D: NA
size: NA
V: TRBV7-6
J: TRBJ2-7

CDR3: CASSQDGQGSGYTF
DNA: TGTGCCAGCAGCCAAGATGGGCAGGGTTCTGGCTACACCTTC
D: NA
size: few
V: TRBV3-1/TRBV3-2
J: TRBJ1-2

CDR3: CASSTEQGREKLFF
DNA: TGTGCCAGTAGTACAGAGCAGGGGCGCGAAAAACTGTTTTTT
D: NA
size: few
V: TRBV19
J: TRBJ1-4

CDR3: CASSPTAATYEQYF
DNA: TGTGCCAGCAGCCCAACCGCGGCCACCTACGAGCAGTACTTC
D: NA
size: NA
V: TRBV27
J: TRBJ2-7

CDR3: CASSLGPGATEAFF
DNA: TGTGCCAGCAGCTTAGGTCCGGGAGCCACTGAAGCTTTCTTT
D: NA
size: NA
V: TRBV11-2
J: TRBJ1-1

CDR3: CASTPRDRVSRNTIYF
DNA: TGTGCCAGCACCCCTCGAGACAGGGTGTCACGAAACACCATATATTTT
D: TRBD1
size: NA
V: TRBV2
J: TRBJ1-3

CDR3: CASSAQLEKTQYF
DNA: TGTGCCAGCAGTGCCCAACTAGAAAAGACCCAGTACTTC
D: NA
size: NA
V: TRBV2
J: TRBJ2-5

CDR3: CASSQDSGRGNQPQHF
DNA: TGCGCCAGCAGCCAAGATTCAGGGCGAGGCAATCAGCCCCAGCATTTT
D: NA
size: NA
V: TRBV4-1
J: TRBJ1-5

CDR3: CASSLALRDTQYF
DNA: TGCGCCAGCAGCTTGGCCCTTAGAGATACGCAGTATTTT
D: NA
size: NA
V: TRBV5-1
J: TRBJ2-3

CDR3: CASSEGLLFAKLFQPQHF
DNA: TGTGCCAGCAGTGAAGGTTTACTTTTTGCGAAGTTGTTTCAGCCCCAGCATTTT
D: NA
size: NA
V: TRBV6-1
J: TRBJ1-5

CDR3: CASSIQGDEDTQYF
DNA: TGTGCCAGTAGTATACAGGGGGATGAAGATACGCAGTATTTT
D: TRBD1
size: NA
V: TRBV19
J: TRBJ2-3

CDR3: CASRPVGSTGGYTF
DNA: TGTGCCAGCAGACCCGTGGGGAGCACGGGCGGCTACACCTTC
D: NA
size: NA
V: TRBV28
J: TRBJ1-2